Below are 16 T cell receptor beta chains sequenced from a single sample in a study of PD-L1 blockade in urothelial cancer. Repertoires were generated with immunoSEQ multiplex PCR, while TCRdb's copy carries only in-frame clones and drops some. The data hold around 35,000 clones, with 82% observed a single time. Specimen: PBMCs, collected around atezolizumab (anti-PD-L1) treatment. All receptors come from a man between 60 and 70 years old with urothelial cancer.

This chain links TRBV15 with TRBJ2-5; D is perhaps TRBD2 (6 bases). The germline CDR1 and CDR2 sequences are LNHNV and YYDKDF (reference sequence). V was cut by 3 bases and J by 1 base, with 6 bases left in between. The length of the CDR3 is 13 residues. The CDR3 nucleotides are TGTGCCACCAGCAGGGGACTCCAAGAGACCCAGTACTTC. It yields the protein CATSRGLQETQYF.

This chain connects TRBV2 to TRBJ2-7; TRBD1 agrees at 8 bases. Germline V gives CDR1 SNHLY, CDR2 FYNNEI. The CDR3 length is 14 residues. The V and J ends lost 6 bases and 7 bases, in that order; junction bases with no gene match: 11. CDR3 amino acids: CASSYGTGSGEQYF. The CDR3, as DNA: TGTGCCAGCAGCTACGGGACAGGTAGTGGGGAGCAGTACTTC.

This chain uses TRBV7-9 with TRBJ1-1; the match to TRBD1 covers 10 bases. The CDR3 runs to 17 residues. The germline gives CDR1 SEHNR, CDR2 FQNEAQ (reference sequence). J was trimmed by 5 bases and V by 1 base; bases with no gene match: 10. The CDR3 loop reads CASSLEVGTGDGTEAFF. The CDR3 DNA reads TGTGCCAGCAGCTTAGAGGTGGGGACAGGGGATGGAACTGAAGCTTTCTTT.

The chain joins TRBV5-6 to TRBJ1-2; 10 bases are shared with TRBD1. The CDR3 length is 15 residues. The trim removed 3 bases at V and 4 bases at J, leaving 6 bases unmatched. The V gene's germline CDR1 is SGHDT and CDR2 YYEEEE. In DNA form, the CDR3 reads TGTGCCAGCAGCTCTCCGGGACAGGGGAGCTATGGCTACACCTTC. Translated: CASSSPGQGSYGYTF.

The chain is built from TRBV2 and TRBJ1-2, with 10 bases lining up with TRBD1. The ends lost 7 bases at V and 7 bases at J; junction bases unmatched: 9. This CDR3 has 14 residues. CDR1 is SNHLY and CDR2 is FYNNEI in the germline V gene. In nucleotides, the CDR3 is TGTGCCAGCACCGAGGGACAGGGGAAAGGTGGCTACACCTTC. Translation gives CASTEGQGKGGYTF.

The chain employs TRBV5-1 and TRBJ2-2; 8 bases fit TRBD1. V lost 1 base to trimming and J lost 6 bases; unmatched junction nucleotides: 5. The CDR3 extends over 15 amino acids. In germline, CDR1 is SGHRS, CDR2 YFSETQ. CDR3 amino acids: CASSLIQGAAGELFF. CDR3 nucleotides: TGCGCCAGCAGCTTGATTCAGGGGGCGGCCGGGGAGCTGTTTTTT. Together with reference TRBV5-1 and TRBJ2-2, the CDR3 gives the full variable domain: KAGVTQTPRYLIKTRGQQVTLSCSPISGHRSVSWYQQTPGQGLQFLFEYFSETQRNKGNFPGRFSGRQFSNSRSEMNVSTLELGDSALYLCASSLIQGAAGELFFGEGSRLTVL.

DNA for the CDR3: TGTGCCAGCAGCTCAGGGGGCTTTGGCTACACCTTC. It encodes CASSSGGFGYTF. The V and J genes are TRBV7-9 and TRBJ1-2; 8 bases line up with TRBD1. Per germline, CDR1 SEHNR and CDR2 FQNEAQ (reference sequence). J gave up 7 bases and V 4 bases, and 2 bases lay outside the gene matches. The CDR3 is made up of 12 amino acids.

This clone is medium-sized. The CDR3 reads CASRWTGGVNTEAFF. The DNA of the CDR3 is TGTGCCAGCAGGTGGACAGGGGGTGTGAACACTGAAGCTTTCTTT. The chain links TRBV25-1 to TRBJ1-1; 10 bases are a match to TRBD1. The CDR3 length is 15 residues. Germline CDR1 reads MGHDK; CDR2 reads SYGVNS. Trimming cost V 6 bases and J 0 bases; bases outside gene matches: 4.

This chain uses TRBV5-1 with TRBJ1-4; 9 bases line up with TRBD1. The CDR3 is 14 amino acids. V shed 4 bases and J 5 bases; nucleotides not matched to a gene: 3. CDR1 and CDR2 (germline): SGHRS, YFSETQ. In DNA, the CDR3 is TGCGCCAGCAGCAGCGGACAGGGGAATGAAAAACTGTTTTTT. It encodes CASSSGQGNEKLFF.

The rearrangement links TRBV27 to TRBJ2-3, with 12 bases identical to TRBD2. The V segment lost 5 bases and the J segment 4 bases; nucleotides outside the gene matches: 10. CDR1 and CDR2 from the germline V gene are MNHEY and SMNVEV (reference sequence). The CDR3 totals 17 residues. CDR3 loop: CASSAGLAGFSSDTQYF. CDR3 nucleotide sequence: TGTGCCAGCAGTGCTGGACTAGCGGGGTTTAGCTCAGATACGCAGTATTTT.

The rearrangement links TRBV5-6 to TRBJ2-3, with 8 bases identical to TRBD2. V lost 4 bases, J lost 4 bases, and 11 bases stayed unmatched. This CDR3 contains 16 residues. Germline CDR1 SGHDT, CDR2 YYEEEE. The CDR3 spells CASSPLTGGKADTQYF. CDR3 DNA: TGTGCCAGCAGCCCGCTCACGGGGGGGAAGGCAGATACGCAGTATTTT. The entire variable domain, with the rest obtained from reference TRBV5-6 and TRBJ2-3, is as follows: DAGVTQSPTHLIKTRGQQVTLRCSPKSGHDTVSWYQQALGQGPQFIFQYYEEEERQRGNFPDRFSGHQFPNYSSELNVNALLLGDSALYLCASSPLTGGKADTQYFGPGTRLTVL.

Only one count was recorded for this clone. The chain combines TRBV7-2 with TRBJ2-3; perhaps TRBD2 as D (5 bases). Germline V CDR1 and CDR2: SGHTA, FQGNSA. V dropped 1 base and J dropped 6 bases, with 11 bases sitting between them. The CDR3 runs to 14 residues. CDR3 region: CASSLDTRGDTQYF. The CDR3 DNA follows: TGTGCCAGCAGCTTAGACACTAGAGGGGATACGCAGTATTTT.

This rearrangement joins TRBV9 to TRBJ1-6, with TRBD1 matching over 10 bases. Losses at the gene ends were 0 bases for V and 7 bases for J; bases not matched to a gene: 7. The germline V gene encodes CDR1 SGDLS and CDR2 YYNGEE. The CDR3 has 17 residues. The CDR3 DNA follows: TGTGCCAGCAGCGTAGTCGATGCGGGACAGGGGAATTCACCCCTCCACTTT. This translates into CASSVVDAGQGNSPLHF.

The chain combines TRBV5-1 with TRBJ2-2, with TRBD2 as a possible D gene (6 bases). The CDR3 sequence is 18 residues long. The germline V and J ends were trimmed by 4 bases and 0 bases, with 19 bases remaining between them. CDR1 is SGHRS, CDR2 YFSETQ, per germline. CDR3 coding DNA: TGCGCCAGCAGCCCGGCTGGAGGGGATATCGCGAACACCGGGGAGCTGTTTTTT. It yields the protein CASSPAGGDIANTGELFF. The entire variable domain, with the rest obtained from reference TRBV5-1 and TRBJ2-2, is as follows: KAGVTQTPRYLIKTRGQQVTLSCSPISGHRSVSWYQQTPGQGLQFLFEYFSETQRNKGNFPGRFSGRQFSNSRSEMNVSTLELGDSALYLCASSPAGGDIANTGELFFGEGSRLTVL.

The chain employs TRBV19 and TRBJ2-7; a weak D match, TRBD2 (6 bases). Germline V gives CDR1 LNHDA, CDR2 SQIVND (reference sequence). The ends were cut back, 5 bases at V and 2 bases at J, with 10 bases in the middle. The CDR3 is made up of 13 amino acids. CDR3 DNA: TGTGCCAGTAGTGGGAGGATTACCTACGAGCAGTACTTC. It is translated as CASSGRITYEQYF.

V usage is TRBV7-9 and J usage is TRBJ2-5; D perhaps matches TRBD1 (5 bases). Trimming took 4 bases from V and 2 from J, leaving 8 bases between them. The length of the CDR3 is 13 residues. Germline CDR1 and CDR2: SEHNR and FQNEAQ (reference sequence). CDR3: CASSSTDQETQYF. The CDR3 nucleotides are TGTGCCAGCAGCTCGACAGATCAAGAGACCCAGTACTTC.